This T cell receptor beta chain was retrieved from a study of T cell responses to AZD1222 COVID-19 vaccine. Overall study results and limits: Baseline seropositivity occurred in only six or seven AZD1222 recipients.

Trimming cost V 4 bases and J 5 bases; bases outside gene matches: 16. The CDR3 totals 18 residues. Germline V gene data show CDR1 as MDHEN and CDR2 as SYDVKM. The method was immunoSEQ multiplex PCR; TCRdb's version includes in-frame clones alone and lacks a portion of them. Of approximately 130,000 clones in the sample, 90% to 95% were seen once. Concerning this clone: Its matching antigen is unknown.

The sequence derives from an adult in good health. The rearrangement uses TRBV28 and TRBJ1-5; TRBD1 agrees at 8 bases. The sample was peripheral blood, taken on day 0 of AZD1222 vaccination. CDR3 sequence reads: CASSSGYLGQGNDQPQHF. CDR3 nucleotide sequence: TGTGCCAGCAGTTCCGGCTACCTTGGACAGGGCAATGATCAGCCCCAGCATTTT.